Following are 11 T cell receptor beta chains from one sample sequenced in a study of cytomegalovirus exposure and HLA in healthy donors. Both 60 Vbeta primers and 13 Jbeta primers went into the PCR. The protocol was immunoSEQ multiplex PCR, while the TCRdb copy is restricted to in-frame clones and leaves out a portion. The sample shows roughly 200,000 clones, about 77% of them seen only once. Specimen: PBMCs. Every receptor here comes from a female donor in good health and CMV-seronegative.

This clone was seen only a few times. J is TRBJ2-5 and V is TRBV5-1, with D perhaps matching TRBD2 (6 bases). The germline V gene encodes CDR1 SGHRS and CDR2 YFSETQ. The CDR3 spans 16 residues. The V and J ends lost 4 bases and 2 bases respectively, with 18 bases between them. The CDR3 region is CASSIGGPRGQETQYF. In DNA, the CDR3 is TGCGCCAGCAGCATCGGGGGACCCCGGGGGCAAGAGACCCAGTACTTC.

This clone was detected a few times. CDR3 in amino acids: CASRPDGVSDTQYF. Written as DNA, the CDR3 is TGCGCCAGCAGGCCAGACGGGGTGTCAGATACGCAGTATTTT. This chain joins TRBV5-1 and TRBJ2-3, with D possibly matching TRBD2 (5 bases). This CDR3 comprises 14 residues. Trimming removed 5 bases from V and 4 bases from J, with 14 bases in between. Germline V gene lookup returns CDR1 SGHRS and CDR2 YFSETQ.

This clone was detected only a few times. V usage is TRBV9 and J usage is TRBJ2-3; 10 bases align to TRBD2. CDR3 length: 15 residues. V shed 3 bases, J shed 10 bases, and the junction held 11 bases outside the gene matches. In germline, CDR1 is SGDLS, CDR2 YYNGEE. CDR3 region: CASSAAGTSALAQYF. In nucleotides, the CDR3 is TGTGCCAGCAGCGCCGCCGGGACTAGCGCCTTGGCGCAGTATTTT. The full variable domain, rest sourced from reference TRBV9 and TRBJ2-3, is DSGVTQTPKHLITATGQRVTLRCSPRSGDLSVYWYQQSLDQGLQFLIQYYNGEERAKGNILERFSAQQFPDLHSELNLSSLELGDSALYFCASSAAGTSALAQYFGPGTRLTVL.

This chain uses TRBV19 with TRBJ2-6; possible D gene TRBD2, 6 bases. The CDR3 length is 16 residues. The ends were cut back, 5 bases at V and 0 bases at J, with 11 bases in the middle. Germline CDR1 and CDR2: LNHDA and SQIVND (reference sequence). The CDR3 DNA sequence: TGTGCCAGTAGTGGGGCGGGGCTCTCTGGGGCCAACGTCCTGACTTTC. Translation: CASSGAGLSGANVLTF.

The J gene is TRBJ1-3, the V gene TRBV30; 7 bases agree with TRBD1. This CDR3 has 16 residues. CDR1 and CDR2 from the germline V gene are GTSNPN and SVGIG (reference sequence). V gave up 2 bases and J gave up 0 bases; unmatched junction bases: 7. CDR3 region: CAWSWDSSSSGNTIYF. The CDR3 DNA is TGTGCCTGGAGTTGGGACAGTTCGAGCTCTGGAAACACCATATATTTT.

The chain uses TRBV5-1 and TRBJ1-6, with no clear D. The CDR3 covers 16 residues. Germline V lookup: CDR1 SGHRS, CDR2 YFSETQ. V lost 2 bases, J lost 3 bases, and 12 bases lay in between. The DNA of the CDR3 is TGCGCCAGCAGCTTAGGAGGGAAGAACTATAATTCACCCCTCCACTTT. Translated: CASSLGGKNYNSPLHF.

The gene calls are TRBV6-1 and TRBJ1-3; no firm D call. CDR1 and CDR2 from the germline V gene are MNHNS and SASEGT. The CDR3 length is 12 residues. V lost 2 bases and J 8 bases, leaving 7 bases between the germline ends. The CDR3 DNA reads as TGTGCCAGCAGTGAATCGGTCTACACCATATATTTT. This gives the protein CASSESVYTIYF.

This clone came up a few times. The chain has TRBV7-6 and TRBJ2-7, with D possibly TRBD2 on 5 matching bases. Trimming shortened V by 0 bases and J by 6 bases, and 12 bases separated the two germline ends. CDR3 length: 14 amino acids. Germline V gene sequence: CDR1 SGHVS, CDR2 FNYEAQ. The CDR3 nucleotides are TGTGCCAGCAGCTTAGCGGGCGGGTCGACCGAGCAGTACTTC. This translates into CASSLAGGSTEQYF.

This clone was observed a few times. The rearrangement joins TRBV19 to TRBJ1-5; TRBD1 matches at 7 bases. Germline V lookup: CDR1 LNHDA, CDR2 SQIVND (reference sequence). The trim removed 7 bases at V and 5 bases at J, leaving 5 bases unmatched. This CDR3 region has 13 residues. The CDR3 region is CASTWDRDQPQHF. The CDR3 DNA sequence: TGTGCCAGTACCTGGGACAGAGATCAGCCCCAGCATTTT.

The J gene is TRBJ2-1, the V gene TRBV5-5, with TRBD1 identical over 8 bases. The CDR3 is made up of 15 amino acids. The trim removed 4 bases at V and 3 bases at J, leaving 6 bases unmatched. Per the germline V gene, CDR1 is SGHKS and CDR2 is YYEKEE (reference sequence). CDR3 DNA sequence: TGTGCCAGCAGCCTCGACAGGGGAGTCTACAATGAGCAGTTCTTC. It encodes CASSLDRGVYNEQFF.

This sequence joins TRBV5-6 and TRBJ2-3, with TRBD1 matching 9 bases. The junction had 4 bases not matched to a gene; V was cut back by 2 bases and J by 6 bases. Germline lookup yields CDR1 SGHDT and CDR2 YYEEEE. This CDR3 is built from 14 residues. This chain's CDR3 is CASSFGTGKDTQYF. DNA of the CDR3: TGTGCCAGCAGCTTCGGGACAGGGAAGGATACGCAGTATTTT.